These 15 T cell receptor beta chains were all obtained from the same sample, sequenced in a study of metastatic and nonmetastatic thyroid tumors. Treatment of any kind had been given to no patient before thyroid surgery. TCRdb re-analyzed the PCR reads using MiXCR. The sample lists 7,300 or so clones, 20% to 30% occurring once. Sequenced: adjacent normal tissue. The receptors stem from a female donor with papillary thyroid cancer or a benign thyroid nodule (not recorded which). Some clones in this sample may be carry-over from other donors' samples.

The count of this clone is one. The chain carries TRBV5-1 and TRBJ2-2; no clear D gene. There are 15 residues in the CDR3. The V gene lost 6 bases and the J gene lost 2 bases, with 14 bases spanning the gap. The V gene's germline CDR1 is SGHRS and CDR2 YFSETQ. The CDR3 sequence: CASTMQRDNTGELFF. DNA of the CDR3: TGCGCCAGCACCATGCAGAGAGACAACACCGGGGAGCTGTTTTTT.

The CDR3 DNA reads as TGCAGTGCTGACGGGGTTAACTATGGCTACACCTTC. Amino acids: CSADGVNYGYTF. The V call is TRBV20-1, the J call TRBJ1-2, with unresolved D. V lost 5 bases and J lost 1, with 8 bases in between. Germline V lookup: CDR1 DFQATT, CDR2 SNEGSKA (reference sequence). The CDR3 has 12 residues.

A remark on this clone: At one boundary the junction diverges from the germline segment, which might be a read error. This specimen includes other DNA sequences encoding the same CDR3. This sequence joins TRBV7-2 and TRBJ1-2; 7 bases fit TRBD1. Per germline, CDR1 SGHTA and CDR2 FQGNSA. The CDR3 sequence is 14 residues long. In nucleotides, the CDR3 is TGCGCCAGCAGCCCCGACGACAGGGTAATAGGCTACACCTTC. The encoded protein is CASSPDDRVIGYTF. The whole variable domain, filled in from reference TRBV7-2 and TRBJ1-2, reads GAGVSQSPSNKVTEKGKDVELRCDPISGHTALYWYRQSLGQGLEFLIYFQGNSAPDKSGLPSDRFSAERTGGSVSTLTIQRTQQEDSAVYLCASSPDDRVIGYTFGSGTRLTVV.

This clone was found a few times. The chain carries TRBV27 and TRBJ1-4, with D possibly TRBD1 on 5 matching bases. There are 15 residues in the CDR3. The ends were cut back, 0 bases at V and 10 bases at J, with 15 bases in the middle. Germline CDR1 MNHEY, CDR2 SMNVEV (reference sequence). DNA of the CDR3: TGTGCCAGCAGTTTATCGGTACAGTGGGGGGTAAAACTGTTTTTT. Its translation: CASSLSVQWGVKLFF.

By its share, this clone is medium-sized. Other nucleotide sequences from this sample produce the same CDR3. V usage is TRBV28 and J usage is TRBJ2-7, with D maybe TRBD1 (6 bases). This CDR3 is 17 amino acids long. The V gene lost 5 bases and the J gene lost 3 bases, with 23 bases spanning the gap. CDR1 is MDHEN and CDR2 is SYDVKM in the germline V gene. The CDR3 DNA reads TGTGCCAGCAGTCTCCCTTTTTCTGGACAGATATACTACGAGCAGTACTTC. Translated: CASSLPFSGQIYYEQYF. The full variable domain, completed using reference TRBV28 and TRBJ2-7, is DVKVTQSSRYLVKRTGEKVFLECVQDMDHENMFWYRQDPGLGLRLIYFSYDVKMKEKGDIPEGYSVSREKKERFSLILESASTNQTSMYLCASSLPFSGQIYYEQYFGPGTRLTVT.

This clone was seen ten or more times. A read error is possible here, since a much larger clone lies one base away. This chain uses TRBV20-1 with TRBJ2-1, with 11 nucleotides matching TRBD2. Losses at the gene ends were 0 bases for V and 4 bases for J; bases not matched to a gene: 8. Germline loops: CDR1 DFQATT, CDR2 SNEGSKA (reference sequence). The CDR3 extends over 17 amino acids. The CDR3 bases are TGCAGTGCTAGAGACGCGTCTCTAGCGGGAGGTTACAATGAGCAGTTCTTC. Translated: CSARDASLAGGYNEQFF.

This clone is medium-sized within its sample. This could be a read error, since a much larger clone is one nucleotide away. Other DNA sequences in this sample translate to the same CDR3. CDR3 protein: CASSEWGNGEQYF. CDR3 DNA: TGTGCCAGCAGTGAATGGGGGAACGGCGAGCAGTACTTC. The chain couples TRBV6-1 to TRBJ2-7; D possibly matches TRBD1 or TRBD2 (5 bases each). The V gene lost 2 bases and the J gene lost 6 bases, with 11 bases spanning the gap. Germline V CDR1 and CDR2: MNHNS, SASEGT. The CDR3 covers 13 residues.

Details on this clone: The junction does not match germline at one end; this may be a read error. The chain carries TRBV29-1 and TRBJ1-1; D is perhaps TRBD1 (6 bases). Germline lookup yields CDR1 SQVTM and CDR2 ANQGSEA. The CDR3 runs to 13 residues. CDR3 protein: CSVAGVSTTESYF. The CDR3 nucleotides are TGCAGCGTTGCAGGGGTTTCGACCACTGAATCTTACTTT.

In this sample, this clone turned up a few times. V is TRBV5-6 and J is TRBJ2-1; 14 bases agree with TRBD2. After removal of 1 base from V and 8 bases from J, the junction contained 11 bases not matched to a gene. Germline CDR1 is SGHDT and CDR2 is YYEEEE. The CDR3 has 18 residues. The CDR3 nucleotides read TGTGCCAGCAGCTTGTGGACTAGCGGGAGGTCGGGGTTCGATGAGCAGTTCTTC. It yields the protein CASSLWTSGRSGFDEQFF.

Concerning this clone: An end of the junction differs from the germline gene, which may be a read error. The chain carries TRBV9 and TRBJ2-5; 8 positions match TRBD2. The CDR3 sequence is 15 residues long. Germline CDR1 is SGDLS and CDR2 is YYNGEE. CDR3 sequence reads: CVSSVTSVEQETQYF. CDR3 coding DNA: TGTGTCAGCAGCGTGACTAGCGTGGAACAAGAGACCCAGTACTTC.

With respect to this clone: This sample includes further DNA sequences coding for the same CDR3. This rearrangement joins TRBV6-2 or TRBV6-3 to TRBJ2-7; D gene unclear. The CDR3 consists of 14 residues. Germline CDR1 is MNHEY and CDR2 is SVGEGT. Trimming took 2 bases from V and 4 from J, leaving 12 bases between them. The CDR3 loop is CASSYGPDLYEQYF. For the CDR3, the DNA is TGTGCCAGCAGTTACGGTCCGGACCTGTACGAGCAGTACTTC.

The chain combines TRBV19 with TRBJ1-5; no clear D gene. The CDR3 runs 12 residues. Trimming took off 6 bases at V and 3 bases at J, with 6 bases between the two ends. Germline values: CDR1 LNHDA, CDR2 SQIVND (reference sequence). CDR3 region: CASRGFNQPQHF. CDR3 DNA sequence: TGTGCCAGTAGGGGCTTCAATCAGCCCCAGCATTTT.

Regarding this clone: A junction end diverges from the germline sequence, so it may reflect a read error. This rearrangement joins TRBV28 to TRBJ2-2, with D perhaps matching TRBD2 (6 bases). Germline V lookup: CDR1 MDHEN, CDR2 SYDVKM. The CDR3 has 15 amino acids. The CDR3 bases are TGTGCCAGCAGATCTAGCGTACGGGTGTTGAGGGAGCTTATTTTT. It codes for CASRSSVRVLRELIF.

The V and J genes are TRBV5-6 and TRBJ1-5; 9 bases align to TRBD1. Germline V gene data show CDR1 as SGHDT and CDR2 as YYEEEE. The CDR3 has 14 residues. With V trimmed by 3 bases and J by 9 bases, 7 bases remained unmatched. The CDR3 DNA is TGTGCCAGCAGCTACAGGGGGCGAGAGATGCCCCAGCATTTT. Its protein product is CASSYRGREMPQHF.

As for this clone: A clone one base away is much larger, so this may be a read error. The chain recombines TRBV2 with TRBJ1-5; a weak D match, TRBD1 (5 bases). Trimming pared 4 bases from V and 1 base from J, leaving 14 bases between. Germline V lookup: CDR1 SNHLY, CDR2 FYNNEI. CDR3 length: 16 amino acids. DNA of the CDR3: TGTGCCAGCAGTGGGGGGTGTGGGGTGAGCAATCAGCCCCAGCATTTT. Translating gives CASSGGCGVSNQPQHF.